This TCR beta chain was captured in a study of shared clonotypes between healthy human individuals. Sequenced by immunoSEQ multiplex PCR; TCRdb stores in-frame clones only, minus some. Among some 200,000 clones listed, approximately 92% were seen once. This CDR3 region has 15 residues. Trimming pared 0 bases from V and 8 bases from J, leaving 15 bases between. Germline V CDR1 and CDR2: WNHNN, SYGVQD (reference sequence). The TCR originated in a woman in her twenties or thirties in good health. This chain connects TRBV10-1 to TRBJ2-3; unclear D gene. The sample comprised naive CD4+ T cells sorted from blood. The sample's subset: CD45RA+ positively selected. CDR3: CASSESSYGTATQYF. The CDR3 region has the DNA TGCGCCAGCAGTGAGTCGAGCTACGGTACGGCTACGCAGTATTTT.